This TCR beta chain was profiled in a study of blood T cell repertoires in COVID-19. Study background: There were acute and convalescent COVID-19 samples, and they came from the United States, Italy and Spain. Nucleic acid was either cDNA or gDNA, and it came from T cells, B-cell-depleted T cells, or PBMCs.

This CDR3 contains 14 residues. Unmatched junction bases numbered 6, after V lost 3 bases and J lost 4 bases. The germline gives CDR1 DFQATT, CDR2 SNEGSKA (reference sequence). This clone was counted many times. Per the authors' pipeline: Reference gene primer amplification yielded estimated nucleated cell counts. Profiled with immunoSEQ multiplex PCR; TCRdb holds only in-frame clones, not every one. V, J and clone size derive from that table, while D and trimming were established from the DNA sequence. The sample yields approximately 210,000 clones, about 86% seen once. This clonotype originated in a man between 18 and 29 years old with active or convalescent COVID-19. This chain links TRBV20-1 with TRBJ2-7; 10 nucleotides line up with TRBD2. The sequenced sample was peripheral blood. The CDR3 protein is CSASPGLAAYEQYF. DNA for the CDR3: TGCAGTGCTAGTCCCGGACTAGCGGCTTACGAGCAGTACTTC.